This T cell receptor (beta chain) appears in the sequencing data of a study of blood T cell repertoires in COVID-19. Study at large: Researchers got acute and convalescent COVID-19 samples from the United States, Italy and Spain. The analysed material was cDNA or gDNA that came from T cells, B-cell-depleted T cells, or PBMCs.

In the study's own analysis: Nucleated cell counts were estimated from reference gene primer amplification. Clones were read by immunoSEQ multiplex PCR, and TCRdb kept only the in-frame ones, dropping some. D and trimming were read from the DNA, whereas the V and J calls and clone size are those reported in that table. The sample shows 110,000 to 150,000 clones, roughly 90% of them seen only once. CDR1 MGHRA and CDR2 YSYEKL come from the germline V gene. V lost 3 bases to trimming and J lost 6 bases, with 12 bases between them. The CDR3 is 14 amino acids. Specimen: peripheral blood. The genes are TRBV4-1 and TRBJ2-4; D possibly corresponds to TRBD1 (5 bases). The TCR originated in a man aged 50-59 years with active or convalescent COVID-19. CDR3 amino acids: CASSQTALGNIQYF. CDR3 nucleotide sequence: TGCGCCAGCAGCCAGACAGCCCTTGGAAACATTCAGTACTTC.